Below are 27 T cell receptor beta chains sequenced from a single sample in a study of blood T cell repertoires in COVID-19. Assay: immunoSEQ multiplex PCR; the TCRdb copy retains only in-frame clones and omits some. Here the sample spans approximately 52,000 clones, roughly 90% being singletons. Specimen: peripheral blood. These receptors all come from a human donor with active COVID-19. The donor label of this sample is uncertain.

The J gene is TRBJ1-1, the V gene TRBV18; no clear D. The CDR3 sequence is 16 residues long. V lost 2 bases and J lost 5, with 18 bases in between. Germline V gives CDR1 KGHSH, CDR2 LQKENI. The CDR3 DNA reads as TGTGCCAGCTCACCATTAACGCCGGCCTCGGGAACTGAAGCTTTCTTT. As protein: CASSPLTPASGTEAFF.

A single count supports this clone. This chain uses TRBV7-3 with TRBJ2-1; D uncertain. CDR3 size: 15 residues. The V end was cut by 1 base, the J end by 3 bases, with 10 bases between. Germline lookup yields CDR1 SGHTA and CDR2 FQGTGA. CDR3 in DNA: TGTGCCAGCAGCTTAAATGCCGACAACTACAATGAGCAGTTCTTC. As protein: CASSLNADNYNEQFF.

This clone was seen just once. The chain has TRBV9 and TRBJ2-1; D possibly corresponds to TRBD2 (6 bases). Trimming pared 7 bases from V and 10 bases from J, leaving 18 bases between. Germline CDR1 SGDLS, CDR2 YYNGEE. This CDR3 is built from 13 residues. CDR3 in amino acids: CASSRTNSHEQFF. The CDR3 nucleotides are TGTGCCAGCTCCCGGACTAATTCGCACGAGCAGTTCTTC.

This chain uses TRBV10-3 with TRBJ2-1; the D gene is possibly TRBD2 (6 bases). The CDR3 covers 17 residues. Germline CDR1 ENHRY, CDR2 SYGVKD. V was cut by 0 bases and J by 0 bases, with 12 bases left in between. This chain's CDR3 is CAISESAGSSSYNEQFF. The CDR3 DNA sequence: TGTGCCATCAGTGAGTCGGCGGGAAGCAGCTCCTACAATGAGCAGTTCTTC.

The chain employs TRBV7-9 and TRBJ2-1; 7 nucleotides align to TRBD1. CDR3 length: 17 residues. Trimming removed 1 base from V and 6 bases from J; junction bases left unmatched: 12. CDR1 and CDR2 from the germline V gene are SEHNR and FQNEAQ (reference sequence). The CDR3 DNA is TGTGCCAGCAGCTTAGGTCCCGACAGGGTCGTAGGCAATGAGCAGTTCTTC. Its protein is CASSLGPDRVVGNEQFF. Filled out from reference TRBV7-9 and TRBJ2-1, the complete variable domain reads DTGVSQNPRHKITKRGQNVTFRCDPISEHNRLYWYRQTLGQGPEFLTYFQNEAQLEKSRLLSDRFSAERPKGSFSTLEIQRTEQGDSAMYLCASSLGPDRVVGNEQFFGPGTRLTVL.

V and J are TRBV7-2 and TRBJ2-7, with D tentatively TRBD1 (5 bases). This CDR3 comprises 15 residues. The V and J ends lost 6 bases and 3 bases respectively, with 18 bases between them. Looked up from germline, CDR1 is SGHTA and CDR2 is FQGNSA. Here the CDR3 DNA reads TGTGCCAGCAGATTGGGGCCTACCCCCTACTACGAGCAGTACGTC. This translates into CASRLGPTPYYEQYV.

The V and J genes are TRBV7-2 and TRBJ2-6; D is unclear. V dropped 1 base and J dropped 6 bases, with 13 bases sitting between them. The CDR3 runs 16 residues. The germline V gene has CDR1 SGHTA and CDR2 FQGNSA. The CDR3 loop reads CASSLGPVPSANVLTF. CDR3 nucleotides: TGTGCCAGCAGCTTAGGTCCGGTTCCCTCGGCCAACGTCCTGACTTTC.

V usage is TRBV6-5 and J usage is TRBJ1-1; tentative D call: TRBD1 (5 bases). V gave up 2 bases and J gave up 0 bases, with 7 bases separating them. The CDR3 loop spans 14 amino acids. Per the germline V gene, CDR1 is MNHEY and CDR2 is SVGAGI. The CDR3 loop reads CASSYQGLNTEAFF. DNA of the CDR3: TGTGCCAGCAGTTACCAGGGTTTGAACACTGAAGCTTTCTTT.

This clone showed up just once. CDR3 in amino acids: CASSQASGGQETQYF. CDR3 bases: TGCGCCAGCAGCCAAGCTAGCGGGGGTCAAGAGACCCAGTACTTC. V usage is TRBV4-3 and J usage is TRBJ2-5; 10 bases match TRBD2. This CDR3 is built from 15 residues. The germline CDR1 and CDR2 sequences are LGHNA and YSLEER. After removal of 1 base from V and 2 bases from J, the junction contained 1 base not matched to a gene.

This clone has more than one count but fewer than ten. The V and J genes are TRBV6-6 and TRBJ1-1; D possibly corresponds to TRBD1 (5 bases). The CDR3 has 12 residues. Looked up from germline, CDR1 is MNHNY and CDR2 is SVGAGI (reference sequence). V lost 6 bases to trimming and J lost 6 bases, with 11 bases between them. CDR3: CASSHTGAEAFF. CDR3 nucleotides: TGTGCCAGCAGCCATACAGGAGCTGAAGCTTTCTTT.

The rearrangement joins TRBV9 to TRBJ2-5, with 7 bases fitting TRBD1. The germline CDR1 and CDR2 sequences are SGDLS and YYNGEE. Losses at the gene ends were 0 bases for V and 1 base for J; bases not matched to a gene: 6. The CDR3 is 16 amino acids. The CDR3 DNA is TGTGCCAGCAGCGTAGGATTGGGACAGACCCAAGAGACCCAGTACTTC. This gives the protein CASSVGLGQTQETQYF. Full variable domain (outside the CDR3, taken from reference TRBV9 and TRBJ2-5): DSGVTQTPKHLITATGQRVTLRCSPRSGDLSVYWYQQSLDQGLQFLIQYYNGEERAKGNILERFSAQQFPDLHSELNLSSLELGDSALYFCASSVGLGQTQETQYFGPGTRLLVL.

The V call is TRBV28, the J call TRBJ2-7, with D maybe TRBD2 (6 bases). The CDR3 runs 14 residues. V gave up 1 base and J gave up 3 bases, with 10 bases separating them. CDR1 MDHEN and CDR2 SYDVKM come from the germline V gene. CDR3 nucleotides: TGTGCCAGCAGTTTATATCGGGAGCACTACGAGCAGTACTTC. It encodes CASSLYREHYEQYF.

V usage is TRBV7-6 and J usage is TRBJ2-1; the match to TRBD2 covers 10 bases. The CDR3 consists of 16 residues. V lost 3 bases, J lost 7 bases, and 9 bases stayed unmatched. Germline V gene data show CDR1 as SGHVS and CDR2 as FNYEAQ. DNA of the CDR3: TGTGCCAGCAGCTTCGGTCTAGCGGGAGTGGGGAATGAGCAGTTCTTC. Translating gives CASSFGLAGVGNEQFF.

The chain joins TRBV9 to TRBJ2-1; D possibly corresponds to TRBD2 (5 bases). Germline V CDR1 and CDR2: SGDLS, YYNGEE. V was pared by 4 bases and J by 0 bases, with 11 bases between. CDR3 length equals 15 residues. The CDR3 loop reads CASSPPGSSYNEQFF. DNA of the CDR3: TGTGCCAGCAGCCCCCCGGGGAGCTCCTACAATGAGCAGTTCTTC.

This chain connects TRBV24-1 to TRBJ1-4; D is unresolved. CDR1 is KGHDR and CDR2 is SFDVKD in the germline V gene. CDR3 length: 16 amino acids. The germline V and J ends were trimmed by 6 bases and 2 bases, with 15 bases remaining between them. The CDR3 DNA sequence: TGTGCCACCAGTATGCGGTCCGGGTCGACTAATGAAAAACTGTTTTTT. Translating gives CATSMRSGSTNEKLFF.

The CDR3 here is CASRRGTGELFF. The CDR3 DNA reads TGTGCAAGTCGACGAGGAACCGGGGAGCTGTTTTTT. This rearrangement joins TRBV12-2 to TRBJ2-2; TRBD2, the table's D call, lacks a check against the DNA. TRBV12-2 is a pseudogene. The CDR3 has 12 residues.

V is TRBV5-6 and J is TRBJ2-1; 8 bases are shared with TRBD2. CDR3 size: 13 residues. Trimming at V came to 1 base and at J to 7 bases, leaving 1 base not matched to a gene. Germline V gene data show CDR1 as SGHDT and CDR2 as YYEEEE. The CDR3 sequence is CASSLTSGNEQFF. In DNA form, the CDR3 reads TGTGCCAGCAGCTTGACTAGCGGAAATGAGCAGTTCTTC. The whole variable domain, remainder taken from reference TRBV5-6 and TRBJ2-1, is DAGVTQSPTHLIKTRGQQVTLRCSPKSGHDTVSWYQQALGQGPQFIFQYYEEEERQRGNFPDRFSGHQFPNYSSELNVNALLLGDSALYLCASSLTSGNEQFFGPGTRLTVL.

The gene calls are TRBV5-1 and TRBJ2-7, with 8 bases fitting TRBD1. V lost 4 bases, J lost 2 bases, and 5 bases stayed unmatched. Germline assignment: CDR1 SGHRS and CDR2 YFSETQ. This CDR3 has 14 amino acids. Here the CDR3 DNA reads TGCGCCAGCAGCACGGGACAGGTTCCCTACGAGCAGTACTTC. This translates into CASSTGQVPYEQYF.

The genes are TRBV5-4 and TRBJ2-1, with 8 positions matching TRBD2. CDR3 length equals 13 residues. After removal of 6 bases from V and 13 bases from J, the junction contained 12 bases not matched to a gene. Germline V gene sequence: CDR1 SGHNT, CDR2 YYREEE (reference sequence). CDR3 residues: CASNSWSGSRQFF. CDR3 DNA: TGTGCCAGCAACTCTTGGAGCGGGAGTCGCCAGTTCTTC. Looking up the rest from reference TRBV5-4 and TRBJ2-1 gives the full variable domain: ETGVTQSPTHLIKTRGQQVTLRCSSQSGHNTVSWYQQALGQGPQFIFQYYREEENGRGNFPPRFSGLQFPNYSSELNVNALELDDSALYLCASNSWSGSRQFFGPGTRLTVL.

This clone has more than one count but fewer than ten. J is TRBJ1-5 and V is TRBV5-1; 7 positions match TRBD1. The CDR3 loop spans 14 amino acids. Germline V CDR1 and CDR2: SGHRS, YFSETQ. With V trimmed by 3 bases and J by 4 bases, 4 bases remained unmatched. In nucleotides, the CDR3 is TGCGCCAGCAGCTCCGGGACAGAGAATCAGCCCCAGCATTTT. Encoded protein: CASSSGTENQPQHF.

This clone has only a few counts. The genes are TRBV19 and TRBJ2-7; TRBD1 matches 9 bases. This CDR3 is built from 15 residues. The germline V gene encodes CDR1 LNHDA and CDR2 SQIVND (reference sequence). The V segment lost 4 bases and the J segment 0 bases; nucleotides outside the gene matches: 4. CDR3 DNA sequence: TGTGCCAGTAGTACGGACAGGGGCTTCTCCTACGAGCAGTACTTC. It translates to CASSTDRGFSYEQYF.

The CDR3 sequence: CASSAEVRNEQFF. The CDR3 DNA sequence: TGTGCCAGCAGCGCCGAGGTCCGTAATGAGCAGTTCTTC. This chain links TRBV9 with TRBJ2-1; D unresolved. This CDR3 has 13 residues. Trimming removed 3 bases at V and 7 bases at J, with 11 bases between. CDR1 and CDR2 from the germline V gene are SGDLS and YYNGEE.

The chain combines TRBV27 with TRBJ2-7; the match to TRBD1 covers 9 bases. CDR3 length: 13 amino acids. Germline trimming cut 5 bases from V and 9 bases from J; bases unmatched to any gene: 8. Germline loops: CDR1 MNHEY, CDR2 SMNVEV (reference sequence). This CDR3 reads CASSPRDRAWQYF. The CDR3 coding sequence is TGTGCCAGCAGTCCCCGGGACAGGGCTTGGCAGTACTTC.

This chain uses TRBV9 with TRBJ2-7; 7 bases are a match to TRBD1. Germline V gene data show CDR1 as SGDLS and CDR2 as YYNGEE. Losses at the gene ends were 4 bases for V and 2 bases for J; bases not matched to a gene: 6. The CDR3 extends over 14 amino acids. The CDR3 is CASSPTGPPYEQYF. CDR3 bases: TGTGCCAGCAGCCCGACAGGGCCTCCCTACGAGCAGTACTTC.

The gene calls are TRBV27 and TRBJ2-1; D is unclear. Trimming shortened V by 5 bases and J by 5 bases, and 10 bases separated the two germline ends. There are 13 residues in the CDR3. CDR1 is MNHEY and CDR2 is SMNVEV in the germline V gene (reference sequence). CDR3: CASSGSQNNEQFF. CDR3 DNA: TGTGCCAGCAGTGGCAGTCAGAACAATGAGCAGTTCTTC.

The chain uses TRBV6-5 and TRBJ2-7, with a possible D match to TRBD1 (6 bases). Germline CDR1 MNHEY, CDR2 SVGAGI. The CDR3 covers 14 residues. Deletions cut 4 bases from V and 0 bases from J, with 10 bases between. DNA of the CDR3: TGTGCCAGCAGTTCAGACAGGCCCTCCTACGAGCAGTACGTC. Its protein is CASSSDRPSYEQYV.

V usage is TRBV9 and J usage is TRBJ1-1; 7 bases are shared with TRBD1. Germline CDR1 SGDLS, CDR2 YYNGEE. This CDR3 contains 14 residues. V lost 4 bases and J lost 1; bases outside the gene matches: 4. CDR3 nucleotides: TGTGCCAGCAGCCTGAGGACAGGGAACACTGAAGCTTTCTTT. Translation gives CASSLRTGNTEAFF.